This T cell receptor (beta chain) derives from a study of T cell repertoires in aging, cancer and after chemotherapy. The V gene's germline CDR1 is MNHNS and CDR2 SASEGT. Trimming took off 3 bases at V and 1 base at J, with 10 bases between the two ends. This CDR3 has 14 amino acids. Amplification of TCR beta used genomic DNA extracted from peripheral blood. TRB rearrangements spanning V, D and J were amplified using mixed TRB-A/B primers. A single record per CDR3 protein comes from TCRdb applying MiXCR to the multiplex PCR reads. Of 9,500 to 15,000 distinct CDR3 sequences detected, under 35% appear once; the ten largest clones hold around 9.1%. This clonotype came up a few times.

The TCR was taken from a human donor in good health. The donor label of this sample is uncertain. The sequencing sample was made of blood. V is TRBV6-1 and J is TRBJ2-7; maybe TRBD1 (5 bases). CDR3 residues: CASSEQGLSYEQYF. CDR3 nucleotide sequence: TGTGCCAGCAGTGAGCAGGGCTTATCCTACGAGCAGTACTTC.